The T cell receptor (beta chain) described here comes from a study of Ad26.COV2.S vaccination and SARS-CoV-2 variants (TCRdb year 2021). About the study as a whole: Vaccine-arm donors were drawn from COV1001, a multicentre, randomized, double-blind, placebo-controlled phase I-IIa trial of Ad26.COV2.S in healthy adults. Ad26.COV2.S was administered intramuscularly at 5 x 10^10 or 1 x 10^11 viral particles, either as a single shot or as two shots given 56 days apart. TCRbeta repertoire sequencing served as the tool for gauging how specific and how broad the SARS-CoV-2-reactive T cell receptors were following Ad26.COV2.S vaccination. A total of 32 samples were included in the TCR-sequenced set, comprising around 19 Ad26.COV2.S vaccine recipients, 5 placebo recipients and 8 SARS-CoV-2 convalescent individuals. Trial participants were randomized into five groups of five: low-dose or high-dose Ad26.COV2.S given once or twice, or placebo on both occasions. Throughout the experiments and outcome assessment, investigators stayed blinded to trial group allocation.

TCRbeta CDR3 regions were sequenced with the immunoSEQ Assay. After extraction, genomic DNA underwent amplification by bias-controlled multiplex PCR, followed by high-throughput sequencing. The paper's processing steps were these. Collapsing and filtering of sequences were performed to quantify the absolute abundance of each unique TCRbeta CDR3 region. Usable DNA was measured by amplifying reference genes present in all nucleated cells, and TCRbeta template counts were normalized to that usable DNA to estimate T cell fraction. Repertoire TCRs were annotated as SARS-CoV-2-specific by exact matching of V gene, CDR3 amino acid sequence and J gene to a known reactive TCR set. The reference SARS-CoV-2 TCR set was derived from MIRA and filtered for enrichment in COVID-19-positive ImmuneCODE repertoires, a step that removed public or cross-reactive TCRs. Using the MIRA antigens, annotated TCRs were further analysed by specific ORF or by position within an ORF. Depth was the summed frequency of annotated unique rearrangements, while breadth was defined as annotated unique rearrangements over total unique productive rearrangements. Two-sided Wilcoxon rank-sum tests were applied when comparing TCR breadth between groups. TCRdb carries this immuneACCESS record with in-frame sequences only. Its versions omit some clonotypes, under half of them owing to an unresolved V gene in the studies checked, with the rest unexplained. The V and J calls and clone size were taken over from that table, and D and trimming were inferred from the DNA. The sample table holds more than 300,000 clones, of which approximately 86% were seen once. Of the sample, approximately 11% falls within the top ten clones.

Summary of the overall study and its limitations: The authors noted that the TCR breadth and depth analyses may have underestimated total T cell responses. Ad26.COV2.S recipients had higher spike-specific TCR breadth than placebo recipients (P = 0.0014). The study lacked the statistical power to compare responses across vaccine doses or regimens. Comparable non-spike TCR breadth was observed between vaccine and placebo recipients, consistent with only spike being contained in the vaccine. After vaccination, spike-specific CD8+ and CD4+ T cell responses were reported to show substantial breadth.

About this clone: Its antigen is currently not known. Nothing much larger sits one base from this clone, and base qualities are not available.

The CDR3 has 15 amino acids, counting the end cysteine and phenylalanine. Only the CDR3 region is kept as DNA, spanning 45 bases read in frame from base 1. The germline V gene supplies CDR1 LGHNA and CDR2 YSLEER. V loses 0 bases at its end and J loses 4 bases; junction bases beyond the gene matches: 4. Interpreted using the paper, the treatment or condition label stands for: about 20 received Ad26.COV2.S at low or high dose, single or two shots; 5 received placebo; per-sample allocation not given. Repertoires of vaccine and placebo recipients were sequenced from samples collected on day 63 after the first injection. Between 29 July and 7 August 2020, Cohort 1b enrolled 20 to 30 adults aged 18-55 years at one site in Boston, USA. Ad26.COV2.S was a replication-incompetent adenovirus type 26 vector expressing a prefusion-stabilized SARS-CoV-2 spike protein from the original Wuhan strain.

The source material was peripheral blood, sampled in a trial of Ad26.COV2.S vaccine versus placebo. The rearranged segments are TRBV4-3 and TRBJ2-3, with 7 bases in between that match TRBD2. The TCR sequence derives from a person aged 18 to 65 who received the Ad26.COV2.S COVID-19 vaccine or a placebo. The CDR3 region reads CASSQEGRASDTQYF. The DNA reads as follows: TGCGCCAGCAGCCAAGAAGGGAGGGCCTCAGATACGCAGTATTTT.